The TCR beta chain described here comes from a study of T cell repertoires in cytomegalovirus infection. At the level of the study: Public TCR beta signatures indicated both CMV infection and matching HLA type.

There are many counts of this clonotype. Its specificity is not known. From the reads, TCRdb called clonotypes with MiXCR, one entry per CDR3 protein. The table has about 180,000 distinct CDR3 sequences, roughly 14% seen once; the top ten hold more than 20%. Study-wide results and caveats: The study found HLA-C-restricted CMV-specific TCR beta clonotypes dominating the ex vivo response. Cumulative public TCR beta family frequency identified carriers of CMV plus the relevant HLA.

The CDR3 totals 12 residues. V lost 7 bases and J lost 1, with 7 bases in between. Germline CDR1 MDHEN, CDR2 SYDVKM. This clonotype was obtained from a human donor in good health (CMV status not recorded). Some clones in this sample may be carry-over from other donors' samples. This sequence joins TRBV28 and TRBJ1-1, with D unclear. Sequenced material: PBMCs. CDR3 sequence: CASKGQNTEAFF. Written as DNA, the CDR3 is TGTGCCAGCAAAGGGCAGAACACTGAAGCTTTCTTT.